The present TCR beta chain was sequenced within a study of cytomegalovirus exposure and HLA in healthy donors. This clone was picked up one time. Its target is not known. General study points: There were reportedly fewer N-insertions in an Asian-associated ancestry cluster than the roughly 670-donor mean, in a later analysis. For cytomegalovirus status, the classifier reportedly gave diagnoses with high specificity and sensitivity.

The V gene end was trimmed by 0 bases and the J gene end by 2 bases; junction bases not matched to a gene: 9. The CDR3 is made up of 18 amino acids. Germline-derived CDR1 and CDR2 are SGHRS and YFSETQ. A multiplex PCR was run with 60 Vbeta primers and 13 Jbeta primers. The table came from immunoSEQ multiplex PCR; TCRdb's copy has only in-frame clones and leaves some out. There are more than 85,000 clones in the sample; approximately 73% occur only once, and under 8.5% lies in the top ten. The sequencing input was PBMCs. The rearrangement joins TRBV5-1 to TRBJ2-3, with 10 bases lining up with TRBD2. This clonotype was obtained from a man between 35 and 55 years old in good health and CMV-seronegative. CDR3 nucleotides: TGCGCCAGCAGCTTGGGGAGCGGGGGGGTTGTTACCACAGATACGCAGTATTTT. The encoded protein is CASSLGSGGVVTTDTQYF.